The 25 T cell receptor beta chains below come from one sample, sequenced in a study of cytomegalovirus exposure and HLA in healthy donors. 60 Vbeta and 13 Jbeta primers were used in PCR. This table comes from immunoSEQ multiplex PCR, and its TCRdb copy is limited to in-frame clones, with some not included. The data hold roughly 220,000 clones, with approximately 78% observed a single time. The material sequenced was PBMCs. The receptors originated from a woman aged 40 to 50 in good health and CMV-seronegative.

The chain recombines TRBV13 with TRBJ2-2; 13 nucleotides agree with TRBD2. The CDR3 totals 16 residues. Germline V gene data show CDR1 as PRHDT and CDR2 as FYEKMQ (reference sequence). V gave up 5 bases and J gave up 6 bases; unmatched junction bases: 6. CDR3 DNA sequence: TGTGCCAGCAGCGCCTCGGGACTAGCGGGACCCGGGGAGCTGTTTTTT. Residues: CASSASGLAGPGELFF.

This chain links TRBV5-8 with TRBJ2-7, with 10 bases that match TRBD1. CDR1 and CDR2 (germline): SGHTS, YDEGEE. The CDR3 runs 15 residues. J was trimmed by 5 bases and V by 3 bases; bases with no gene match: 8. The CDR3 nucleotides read TGTGCCAGCAGCTGGACCGGGACAGGGGTAAACGAGCAGTACTTC. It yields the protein CASSWTGTGVNEQYF. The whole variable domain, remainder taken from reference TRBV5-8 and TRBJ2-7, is EAGVTQSPTHLIKTRGQQATLRCSPISGHTSVYWYQQALGLGLQFLLWYDEGEERNRGNFPPRFSGRQFPNYSSELNVNALELEDSALYLCASSWTGTGVNEQYFGPGTRLTVT.

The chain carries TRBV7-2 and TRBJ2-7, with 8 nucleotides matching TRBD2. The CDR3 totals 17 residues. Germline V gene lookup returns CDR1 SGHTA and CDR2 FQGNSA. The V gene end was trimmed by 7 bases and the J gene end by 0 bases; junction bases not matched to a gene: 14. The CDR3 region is CASTPLRTSGSSYEQYF. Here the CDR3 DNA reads TGTGCCAGCACCCCCCTCCGAACTAGCGGAAGCTCCTACGAGCAGTACTTC.

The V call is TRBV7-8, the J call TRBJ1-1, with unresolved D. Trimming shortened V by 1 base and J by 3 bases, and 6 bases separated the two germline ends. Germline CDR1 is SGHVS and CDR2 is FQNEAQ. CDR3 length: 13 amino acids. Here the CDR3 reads CASSLVGDTEAFF. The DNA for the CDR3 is TGTGCCAGCAGCTTAGTGGGAGACACTGAAGCTTTCTTT.

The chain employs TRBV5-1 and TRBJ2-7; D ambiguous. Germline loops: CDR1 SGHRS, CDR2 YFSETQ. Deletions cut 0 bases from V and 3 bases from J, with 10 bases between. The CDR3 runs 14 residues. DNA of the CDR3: TGCGCCAGCAGCTTGGTTGTTCGGAGCTACGAGCAGTACTTC. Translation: CASSLVVRSYEQYF. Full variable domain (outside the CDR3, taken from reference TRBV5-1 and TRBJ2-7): KAGVTQTPRYLIKTRGQQVTLSCSPISGHRSVSWYQQTPGQGLQFLFEYFSETQRNKGNFPGRFSGRQFSNSRSEMNVSTLELGDSALYLCASSLVVRSYEQYFGPGTRLTVT.

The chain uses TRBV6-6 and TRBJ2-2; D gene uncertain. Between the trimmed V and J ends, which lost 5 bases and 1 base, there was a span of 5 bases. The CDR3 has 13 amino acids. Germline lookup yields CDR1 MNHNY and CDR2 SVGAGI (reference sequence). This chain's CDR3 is CASSAMNTGELFF. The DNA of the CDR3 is TGTGCCAGCAGTGCGATGAACACCGGGGAGCTGTTTTTT.

The CDR3 DNA follows: TGTGCCAGCAGTACACCACTCCGGGACAGGGAATGGAATGAGCAGTTCTTC. It specifies CASSTPLRDREWNEQFF. The V call is TRBV28, the J call TRBJ2-1; the match to TRBD1 covers 9 bases. Trimming cost V 5 bases and J 7 bases; bases outside gene matches: 15. CDR1 MDHEN and CDR2 SYDVKM come from the germline V gene. The CDR3 has 17 residues.

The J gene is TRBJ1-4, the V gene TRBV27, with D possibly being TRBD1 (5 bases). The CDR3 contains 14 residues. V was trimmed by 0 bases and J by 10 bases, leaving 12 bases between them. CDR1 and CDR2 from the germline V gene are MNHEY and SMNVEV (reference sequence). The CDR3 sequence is CASSLSSGRGKLFF. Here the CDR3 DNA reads TGTGCCAGCAGTTTATCTTCAGGGAGGGGAAAACTGTTTTTT.

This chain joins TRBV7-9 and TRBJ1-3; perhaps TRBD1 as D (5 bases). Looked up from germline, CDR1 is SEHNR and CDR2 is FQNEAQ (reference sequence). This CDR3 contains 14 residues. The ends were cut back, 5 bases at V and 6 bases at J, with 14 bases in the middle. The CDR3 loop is CASSRRGGENTIYF. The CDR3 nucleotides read TGTGCCAGCAGCCGTAGGGGCGGGGAAAACACCATATATTTT.

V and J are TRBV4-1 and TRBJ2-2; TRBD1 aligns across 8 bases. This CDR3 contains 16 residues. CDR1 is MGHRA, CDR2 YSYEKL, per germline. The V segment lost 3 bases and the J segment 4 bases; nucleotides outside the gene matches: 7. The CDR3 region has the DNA TGCGCCAGCAGCCACGTACAGGGGGTAGGCACCGGGGAGCTGTTTTTT. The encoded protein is CASSHVQGVGTGELFF.

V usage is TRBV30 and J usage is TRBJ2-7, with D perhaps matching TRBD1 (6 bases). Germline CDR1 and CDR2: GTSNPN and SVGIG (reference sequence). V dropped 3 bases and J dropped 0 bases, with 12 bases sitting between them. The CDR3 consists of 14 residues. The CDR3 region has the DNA TGTGCCTGGAGAGAACAGGGCCTCTCCTACGAGCAGTACTTC. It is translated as CAWREQGLSYEQYF.

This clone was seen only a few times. The CDR3 here is CASSTFQTQYF. Here the CDR3 DNA reads TGTGCCAGTAGTACATTCCAGACCCAGTACTTC. The chain couples TRBV19 to TRBJ2-5; D ambiguous. Germline V gene lookup returns CDR1 LNHDA and CDR2 SQIVND (reference sequence). The CDR3 has 11 amino acids. V was clipped by 4 bases and J by 6 bases, with 6 bases between them.

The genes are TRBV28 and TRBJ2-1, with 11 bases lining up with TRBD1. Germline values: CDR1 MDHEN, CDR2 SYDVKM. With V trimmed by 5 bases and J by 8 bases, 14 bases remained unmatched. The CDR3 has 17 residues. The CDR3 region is CASSLLRTGGYVHEQFF. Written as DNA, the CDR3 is TGTGCCAGCAGTCTACTCCGGACAGGGGGCTACGTACATGAGCAGTTCTTC.

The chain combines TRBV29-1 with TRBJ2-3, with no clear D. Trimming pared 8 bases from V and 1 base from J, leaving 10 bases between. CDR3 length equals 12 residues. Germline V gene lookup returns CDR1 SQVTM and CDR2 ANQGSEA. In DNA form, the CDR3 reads TGCAGCTTCAGTATGGGCACAGATACGCAGTATTTT. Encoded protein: CSFSMGTDTQYF.

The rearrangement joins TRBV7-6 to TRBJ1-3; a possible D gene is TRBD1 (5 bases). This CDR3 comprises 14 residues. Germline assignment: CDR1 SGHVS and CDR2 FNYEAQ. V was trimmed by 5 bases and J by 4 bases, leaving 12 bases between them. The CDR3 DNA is TGTGCCAGCAGCGATACAGGTTTGGGAAACACCATATATTTT. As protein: CASSDTGLGNTIYF. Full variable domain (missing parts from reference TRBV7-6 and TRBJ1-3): GAGVSQSPRYKVTKRGQDVALRCDPISGHVSLYWYRQALGQGPEFLTYFNYEAQQDKSGLPNDRFSAERPEGSISTLTIQRTEQRDSAMYRCASSDTGLGNTIYFGEGSWLTVV.

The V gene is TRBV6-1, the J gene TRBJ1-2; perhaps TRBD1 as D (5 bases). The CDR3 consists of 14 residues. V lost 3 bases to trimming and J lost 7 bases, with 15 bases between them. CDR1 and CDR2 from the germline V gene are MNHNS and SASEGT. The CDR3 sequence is CASSDYIQGPGYTF. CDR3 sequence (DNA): TGTGCCAGCAGTGATTATATTCAGGGTCCTGGCTACACCTTC.

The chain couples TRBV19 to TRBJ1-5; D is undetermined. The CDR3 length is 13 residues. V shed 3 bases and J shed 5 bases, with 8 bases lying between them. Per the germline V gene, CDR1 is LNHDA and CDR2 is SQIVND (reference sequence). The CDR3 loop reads CASSIGSYQPQHF. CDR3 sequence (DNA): TGTGCCAGTAGTATTGGTAGTTATCAGCCCCAGCATTTT.

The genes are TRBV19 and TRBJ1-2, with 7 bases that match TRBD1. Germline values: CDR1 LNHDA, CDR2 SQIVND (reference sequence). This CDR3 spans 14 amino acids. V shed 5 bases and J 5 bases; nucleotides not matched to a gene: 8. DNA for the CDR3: TGTGCCAGTAGTGCCACCGGGACAGAATATGGCTACACCTTC. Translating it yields CASSATGTEYGYTF.

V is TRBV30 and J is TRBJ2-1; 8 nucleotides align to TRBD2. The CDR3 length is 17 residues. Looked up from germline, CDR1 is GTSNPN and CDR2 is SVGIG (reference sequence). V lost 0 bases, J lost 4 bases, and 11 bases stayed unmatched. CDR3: CAWSVPLGLAGYNEQFF. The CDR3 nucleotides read TGTGCCTGGAGTGTACCCCTAGGACTAGCTGGATACAATGAGCAGTTCTTC. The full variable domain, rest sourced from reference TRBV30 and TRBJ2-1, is SQTIHQWPATLVQPVGSPLSLECTVEGTSNPNLYWYRQAAGRGLQLLFYSVGIGQISSEVPQNLSASRPQDRQFILSSKKLLLSDSGFYLCAWSVPLGLAGYNEQFFGPGTRLTVL.

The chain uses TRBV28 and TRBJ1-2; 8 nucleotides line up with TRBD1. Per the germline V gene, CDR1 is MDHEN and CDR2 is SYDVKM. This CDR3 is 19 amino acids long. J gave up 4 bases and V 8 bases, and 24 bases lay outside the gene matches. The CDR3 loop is CASDSFSYAGTGGSYGYTF. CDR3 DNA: TGTGCCAGCGACTCTTTTAGCTATGCTGGGACAGGAGGGTCCTATGGCTACACCTTC.

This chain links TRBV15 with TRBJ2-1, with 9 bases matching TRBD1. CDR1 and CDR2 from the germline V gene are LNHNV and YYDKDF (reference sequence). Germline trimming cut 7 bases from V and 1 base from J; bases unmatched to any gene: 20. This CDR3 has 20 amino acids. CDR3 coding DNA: TGTGCCACCATAGAGGGACAGGGTTATCCAAGTTCTGTTTCCTACAATGAGCAGTTCTTC. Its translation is CATIEGQGYPSSVSYNEQFF.

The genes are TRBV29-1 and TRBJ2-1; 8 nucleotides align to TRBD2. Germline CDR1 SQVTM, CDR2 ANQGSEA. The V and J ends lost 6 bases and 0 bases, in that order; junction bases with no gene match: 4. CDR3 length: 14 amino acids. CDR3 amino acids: CSVRTSYSYNEQFF. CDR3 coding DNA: TGCAGCGTCCGGACTAGCTACTCCTACAATGAGCAGTTCTTC.

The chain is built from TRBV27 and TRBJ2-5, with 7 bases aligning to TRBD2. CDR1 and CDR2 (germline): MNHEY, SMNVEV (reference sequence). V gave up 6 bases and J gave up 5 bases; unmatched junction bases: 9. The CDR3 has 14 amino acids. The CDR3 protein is CASRLEAGTETQYF. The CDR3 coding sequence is TGTGCCAGCAGGCTGGAAGCGGGAACTGAGACCCAGTACTTC.

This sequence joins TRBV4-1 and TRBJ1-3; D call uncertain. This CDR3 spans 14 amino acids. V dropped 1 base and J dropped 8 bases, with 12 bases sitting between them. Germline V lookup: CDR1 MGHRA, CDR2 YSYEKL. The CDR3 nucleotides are TGCGCCAGCAGCCAAGTGATATCAACGGACACCATATATTTT. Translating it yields CASSQVISTDTIYF.

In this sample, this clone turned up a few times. CDR3 sequence: CASSLGQNTEAFF. The CDR3 nucleotides read TGTGCCAGCAGCTTAGGGCAGAACACTGAAGCTTTCTTT. This rearrangement joins TRBV7-8 to TRBJ1-1, with D unresolved. Looked up from germline, CDR1 is SGHVS and CDR2 is FQNEAQ. CDR3 length: 13 amino acids. V lost 1 base to trimming and J lost 1 base, with 4 bases between them.